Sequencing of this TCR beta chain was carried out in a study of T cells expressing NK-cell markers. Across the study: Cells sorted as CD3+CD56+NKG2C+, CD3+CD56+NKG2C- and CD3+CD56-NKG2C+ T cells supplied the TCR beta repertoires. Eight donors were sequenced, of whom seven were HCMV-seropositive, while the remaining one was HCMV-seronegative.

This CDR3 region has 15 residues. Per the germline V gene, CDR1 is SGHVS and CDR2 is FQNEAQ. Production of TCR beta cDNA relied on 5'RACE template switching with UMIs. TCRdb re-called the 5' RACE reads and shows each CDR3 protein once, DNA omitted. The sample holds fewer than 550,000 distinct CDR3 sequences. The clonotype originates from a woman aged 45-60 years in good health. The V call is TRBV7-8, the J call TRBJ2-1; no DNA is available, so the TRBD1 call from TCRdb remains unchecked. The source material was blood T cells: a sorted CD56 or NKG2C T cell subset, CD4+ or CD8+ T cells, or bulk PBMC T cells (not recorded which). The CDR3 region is CASSLRGQGYNEQFF.